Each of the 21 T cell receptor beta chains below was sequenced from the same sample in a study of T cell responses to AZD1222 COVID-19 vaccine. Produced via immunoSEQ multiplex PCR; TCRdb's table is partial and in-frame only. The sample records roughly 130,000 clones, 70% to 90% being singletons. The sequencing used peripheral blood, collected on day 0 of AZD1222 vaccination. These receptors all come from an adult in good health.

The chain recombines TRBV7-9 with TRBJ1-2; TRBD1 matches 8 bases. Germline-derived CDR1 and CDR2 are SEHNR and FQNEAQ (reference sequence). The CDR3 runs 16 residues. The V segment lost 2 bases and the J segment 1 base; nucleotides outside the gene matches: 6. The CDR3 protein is CASSLLGQAGNYGYTF. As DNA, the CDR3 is TGTGCCAGCAGCTTACTGGGACAGGCCGGTAACTATGGCTACACCTTC.

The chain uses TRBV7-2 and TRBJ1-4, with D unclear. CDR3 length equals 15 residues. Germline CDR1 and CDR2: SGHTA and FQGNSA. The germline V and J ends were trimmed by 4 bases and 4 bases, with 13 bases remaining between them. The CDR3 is CASSSQMGLNEKLFF. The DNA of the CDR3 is TGTGCCAGCAGCTCCCAAATGGGCCTTAATGAAAAACTGTTTTTT.

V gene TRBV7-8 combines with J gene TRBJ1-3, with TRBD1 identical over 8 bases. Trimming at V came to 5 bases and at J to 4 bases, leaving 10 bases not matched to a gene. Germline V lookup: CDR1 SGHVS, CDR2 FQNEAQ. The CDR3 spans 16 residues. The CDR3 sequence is CASSPIPGGSGNTIYF. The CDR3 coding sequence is TGTGCCAGCAGCCCCATCCCAGGGGGCTCCGGAAACACCATATATTTT.

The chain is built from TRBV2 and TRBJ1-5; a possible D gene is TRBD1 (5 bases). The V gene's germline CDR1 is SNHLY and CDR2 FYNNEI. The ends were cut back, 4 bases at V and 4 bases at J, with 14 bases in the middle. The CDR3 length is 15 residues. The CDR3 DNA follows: TGTGCCAGCAGTGGGGGACTCTTACAGAATCAGCCCCAGCATTTT. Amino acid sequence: CASSGGLLQNQPQHF.

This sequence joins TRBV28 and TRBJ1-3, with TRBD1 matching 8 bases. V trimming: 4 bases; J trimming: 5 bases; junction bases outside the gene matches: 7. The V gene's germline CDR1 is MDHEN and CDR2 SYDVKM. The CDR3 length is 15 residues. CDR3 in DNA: TGTGCCAGCAGTTGGCTGAGGGACAGGCGAAACACCATATATTTT. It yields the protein CASSWLRDRRNTIYF.

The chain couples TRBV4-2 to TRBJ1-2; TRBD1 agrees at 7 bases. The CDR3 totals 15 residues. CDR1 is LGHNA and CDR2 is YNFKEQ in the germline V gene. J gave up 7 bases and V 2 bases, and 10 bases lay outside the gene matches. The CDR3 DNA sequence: TGTGCCAGCAGCCAAAAGGAGGGGGCGCGTACTGGCTACACCTTC. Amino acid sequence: CASSQKEGARTGYTF.

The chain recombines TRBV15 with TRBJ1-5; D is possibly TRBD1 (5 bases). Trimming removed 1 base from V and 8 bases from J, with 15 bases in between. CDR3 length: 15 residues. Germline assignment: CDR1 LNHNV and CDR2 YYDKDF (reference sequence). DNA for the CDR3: TGTGCCACCAGCAGAGGGTGGGGGGGTTCAGAGCCCCAGCATTTT. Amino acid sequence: CATSRGWGGSEPQHF. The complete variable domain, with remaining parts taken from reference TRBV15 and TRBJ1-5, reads DAMVIQNPRYQVTQFGKPVTLSCSQTLNHNVMYWYQQKSSQAPKLLFHYYDKDFNNEADTPDNFQSRRPNTSFCFLDIRSPGLGDTAMYLCATSRGWGGSEPQHFGDGTRLSIL.

The CDR3 sequence is CASSSPGLRNEKLFF. CDR3 DNA: TGTGCCAGCAGTTCACCGGGACTTCGGAATGAAAAACTGTTTTTT. The gene calls are TRBV28 and TRBJ1-4; the D gene is possibly TRBD1 (5 bases). This CDR3 contains 15 residues. The ends were cut back, 4 bases at V and 5 bases at J, with 14 bases in the middle. Germline V lookup: CDR1 MDHEN, CDR2 SYDVKM.

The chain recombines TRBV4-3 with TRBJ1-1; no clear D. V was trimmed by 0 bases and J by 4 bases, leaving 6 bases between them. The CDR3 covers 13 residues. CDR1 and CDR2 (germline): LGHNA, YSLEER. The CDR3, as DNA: TGCGCCAGCAGCCAAGATAGGCCCACTGAAGCTTTCTTT. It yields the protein CASSQDRPTEAFF.

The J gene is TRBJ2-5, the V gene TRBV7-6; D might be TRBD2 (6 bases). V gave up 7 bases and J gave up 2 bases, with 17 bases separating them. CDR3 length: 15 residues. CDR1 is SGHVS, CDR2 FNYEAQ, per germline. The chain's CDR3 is CASNGLTKKQETQYF. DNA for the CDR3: TGTGCCAGCAACGGACTAACGAAGAAACAAGAGACCCAGTACTTC.

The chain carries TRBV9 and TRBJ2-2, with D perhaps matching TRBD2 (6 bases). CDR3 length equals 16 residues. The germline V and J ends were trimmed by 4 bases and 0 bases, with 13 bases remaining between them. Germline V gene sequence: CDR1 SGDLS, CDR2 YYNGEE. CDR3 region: CASSPRDRPNTGELFF. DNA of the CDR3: TGTGCCAGCAGCCCGCGGGACCGCCCGAACACCGGGGAGCTGTTTTTT.

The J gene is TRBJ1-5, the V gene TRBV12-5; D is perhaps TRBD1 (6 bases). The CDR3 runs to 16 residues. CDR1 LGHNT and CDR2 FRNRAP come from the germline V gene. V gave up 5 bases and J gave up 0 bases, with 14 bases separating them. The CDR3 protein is CASGQRTAYSNQPQHF. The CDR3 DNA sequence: TGTGCTAGTGGTCAACGGACAGCCTATAGCAATCAGCCCCAGCATTTT.

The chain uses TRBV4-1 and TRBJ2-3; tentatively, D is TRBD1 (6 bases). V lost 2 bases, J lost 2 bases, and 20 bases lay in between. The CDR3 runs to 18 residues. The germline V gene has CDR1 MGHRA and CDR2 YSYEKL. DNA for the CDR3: TGCGCCAGCAGCCAACCCGTTCCCAGGGGCCGCAACACAGATACGCAGTATTTT. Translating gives CASSQPVPRGRNTDTQYF.

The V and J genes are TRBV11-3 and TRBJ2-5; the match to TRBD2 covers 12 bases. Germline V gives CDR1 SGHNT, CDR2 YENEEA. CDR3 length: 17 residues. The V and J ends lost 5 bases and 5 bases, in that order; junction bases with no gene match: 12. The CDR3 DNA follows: TGTGCCAGCAGCACCTGGACTCTAGCGGGAGGGCCGGAGACCCAGTACTTC. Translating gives CASSTWTLAGGPETQYF.

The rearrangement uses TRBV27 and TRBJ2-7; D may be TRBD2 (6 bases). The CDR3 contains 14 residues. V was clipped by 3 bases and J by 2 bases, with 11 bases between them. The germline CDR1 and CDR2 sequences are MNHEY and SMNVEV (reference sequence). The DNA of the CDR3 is TGTGCCAGCAGTTTGCCCGGACTACCCTACGAGCAGTACTTC. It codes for CASSLPGLPYEQYF.

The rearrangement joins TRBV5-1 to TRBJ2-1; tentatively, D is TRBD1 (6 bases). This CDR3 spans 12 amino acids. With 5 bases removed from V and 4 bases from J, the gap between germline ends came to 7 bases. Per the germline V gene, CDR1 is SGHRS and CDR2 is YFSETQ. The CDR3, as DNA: TGCGCCAGCAGGCAGGGGTACAATGAGCAGTTCTTC. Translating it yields CASRQGYNEQFF.

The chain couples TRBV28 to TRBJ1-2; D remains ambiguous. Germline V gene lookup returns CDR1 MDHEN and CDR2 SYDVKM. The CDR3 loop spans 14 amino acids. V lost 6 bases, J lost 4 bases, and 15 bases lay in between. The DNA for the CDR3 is TGTGCCAGCAGCTTCTTCGGGGAGTTCTATGGCTACACCTTC. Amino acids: CASSFFGEFYGYTF.

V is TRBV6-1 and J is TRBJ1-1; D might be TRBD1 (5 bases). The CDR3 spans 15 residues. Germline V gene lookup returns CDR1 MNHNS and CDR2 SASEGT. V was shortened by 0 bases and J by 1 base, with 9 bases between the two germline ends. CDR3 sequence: CASSEAGVRNTEAFF. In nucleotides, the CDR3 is TGTGCCAGCAGTGAAGCAGGGGTCAGGAACACTGAAGCTTTCTTT.

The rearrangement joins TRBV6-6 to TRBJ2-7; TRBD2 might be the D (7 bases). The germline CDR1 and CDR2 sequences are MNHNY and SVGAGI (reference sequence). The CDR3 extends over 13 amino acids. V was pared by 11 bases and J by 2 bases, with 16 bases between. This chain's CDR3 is CAVSTRGPYEQYF. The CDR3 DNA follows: TGTGCCGTCTCCACGCGGGGGCCCTACGAGCAGTACTTC.

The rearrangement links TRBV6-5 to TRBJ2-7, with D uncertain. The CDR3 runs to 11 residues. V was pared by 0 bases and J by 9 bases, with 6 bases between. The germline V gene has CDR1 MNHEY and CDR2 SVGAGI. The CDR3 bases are TGTGCCAGCAGTTACTCTCATCGGCAGTACTTC. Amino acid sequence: CASSYSHRQYF.

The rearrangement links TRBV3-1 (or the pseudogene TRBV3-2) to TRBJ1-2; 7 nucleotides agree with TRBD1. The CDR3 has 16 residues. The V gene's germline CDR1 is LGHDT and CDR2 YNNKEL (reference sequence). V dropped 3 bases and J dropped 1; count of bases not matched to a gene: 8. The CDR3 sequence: CASSHGPGQINYGYTF. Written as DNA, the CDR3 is TGTGCCAGCAGCCACGGCCCGGGACAGATTAACTATGGCTACACCTTC.